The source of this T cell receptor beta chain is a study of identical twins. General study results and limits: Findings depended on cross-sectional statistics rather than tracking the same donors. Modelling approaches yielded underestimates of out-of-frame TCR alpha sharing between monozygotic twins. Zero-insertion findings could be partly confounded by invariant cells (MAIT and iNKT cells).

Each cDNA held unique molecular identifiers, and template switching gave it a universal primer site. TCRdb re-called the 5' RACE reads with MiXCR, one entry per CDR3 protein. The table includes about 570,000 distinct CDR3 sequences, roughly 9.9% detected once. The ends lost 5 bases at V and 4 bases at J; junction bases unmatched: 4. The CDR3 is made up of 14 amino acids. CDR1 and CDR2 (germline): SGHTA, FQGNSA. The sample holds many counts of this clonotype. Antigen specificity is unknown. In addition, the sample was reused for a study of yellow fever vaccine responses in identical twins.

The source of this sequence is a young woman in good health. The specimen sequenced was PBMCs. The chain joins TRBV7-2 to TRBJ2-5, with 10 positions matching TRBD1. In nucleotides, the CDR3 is TGTGCCAGCAGCCAGGGACAGGGGATAGAGACCCAGTACTTC. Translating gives CASSQGQGIETQYF.